A selection of T cell receptor beta chains follows, all from one sample in a study of T cells after yellow fever vaccination. Using its own MiXCR run on the 5' RACE reads, TCRdb lists one record per CDR3 protein. The sample consists of 150,000 to 200,000 distinct CDR3 sequences, 6% to 7.5% of them appearing once. The input for sequencing was CD4+ T cells sorted from PBMCs, taken roughly 5 days after the first yellow fever vaccination. Source of these receptors: a man aged 18 to 29 who received the YFV17D yellow fever vaccine. Both conserved end residues are part of each CDR3. The D gene is left open where the match is weak. Clone size, where shown, is once, few, many, or a class for clones that have expanded.

D,V,J,size,DNA,CDR3
TRBD1,TRBV7-9,TRBJ1-1,many,TGTGCCAGCAGCCGACAGGGGAGGAACACTGAAGCTTTCTTT,CASSRQGRNTEAFF
TRBD1,TRBV23-1,TRBJ2-1,few,TGCGCCAGCAGTGCAGGGACAGGGTTCCTCCATAAGACCTACAATGAGCAGTTCTTC,CASSAGTGFLHKTYNEQFF
NA,TRBV2,TRBJ1-1,many,TGTGCCAGCAGTCCGACAGGGAACACTGAAGCTTTCTTT,CASSPTGNTEAFF
TRBD1,TRBV4-3,TRBJ2-7,many,TGCGCCAGCAGCCAAGATAGGGACAGCTCACGCTACGAGCAGTACTTC,CASSQDRDSSRYEQYF
NA,TRBV4-3,TRBJ2-1,few,TGCGCCAGCAGCCCGAGCGGGCTCCGTGGCCATGAGCAGTTCTTC,CASSPSGLRGHEQFF
TRBD2,TRBV6-2/TRBV6-3,TRBJ2-2,few,TGTGCCAGCAGTTCCCCTAGCGGGGGCCCGACCGGGGAGCTGTTTTTT,CASSSPSGGPTGELFF
TRBD2,TRBV7-6,TRBJ2-5,many,TGTGCCAGCAGCTTAGTCCCTAGCGGAACCCATTTACAAGAGACCCAGTACTTC,CASSLVPSGTHLQETQYF
NA,TRBV5-1,TRBJ2-2,many,TGCGCCAGCAGCGTGGGACAAGAAACCGGGGAGCTGTTTTTT,CASSVGQETGELFF
NA,TRBV7-3,TRBJ2-5,NA,TGTGCCAGCAGCTTAACGGCTGCGCAAGAGACCCAGTACTTC,CASSLTAAQETQYF
NA,TRBV6-2/TRBV6-3,TRBJ2-1,many,TGTGCCAGCAGGCAGGGGGGGAATGAGCAGTTCTTC,CASRQGGNEQFF
NA,TRBV5-6,TRBJ2-2,few,TGTGCCAGCAGCTTGTGGGGGGGCACGAACACCGGGGAGCTGTTTTTT,CASSLWGGTNTGELFF
TRBD1,TRBV27,TRBJ1-6,NA,TGTGCCAGCAGTCTCCAGGGGGCGCAGACACCCCTCCACTTT,CASSLQGAQTPLHF
NA,TRBV9,TRBJ2-5,many,TGTGCCAGCAGCGGGGGGGAGACCCAGTACTTC,CASSGGETQYF
NA,TRBV29-1,TRBJ2-3,many,TGCAGCGTTGAAGCACCGGGTTCCACAGATACGCAGTATTTT,CSVEAPGSTDTQYF
TRBD1,TRBV6-1,TRBJ1-2,NA,TGTGCCAGCAGTAAGGGGACAGAAAGACTTAGTTATGGCTACACCTTC,CASSKGTERLSYGYTF
TRBD1,TRBV18,TRBJ1-1,many,TGTGCCAGCTCACCCAAATGGACAGGGAAGAACACTGAAGCTTTCTTT,CASSPKWTGKNTEAFF
NA,TRBV6-1,TRBJ2-5,few,TGTGCCAGCAGCCGAATGGCGGAGGGGGCAGAGACCCAGTACTTC,CASSRMAEGAETQYF
TRBD2,TRBV20-1,TRBJ2-2,many,TGCAGTGCTAGATCCCCTAGCGGGGGATCCCTACTTAACACCGGGGAGCTGTTTTTT,CSARSPSGGSLLNTGELFF
TRBD2,TRBV12-3/TRBV12-4,TRBJ2-1,few,TGTGCCAGCACCGTACTAGCGGGGGGGTACAATGAGCAGTTCTTC,CASTVLAGGYNEQFF
TRBD1,TRBV7-8,TRBJ1-1,many,TGTGCCAGCAGCTCGAAGGGACAGGGGGGCACTGAAGCTTTCTTT,CASSSKGQGGTEAFF
NA,TRBV9,TRBJ1-2,NA,TGTGCCAGCAGCGTAGAGTCGGGGGTCTACTATGGCTACACCTTC,CASSVESGVYYGYTF
TRBD1,TRBV20-1,TRBJ1-6,NA,TGCAGTGCCGGACAGGGGAGTTCACCCCTCCACTTT,CSAGQGSSPLHF
NA,TRBV4-1,TRBJ1-2,many,TGCGCCAGCAGCCTACCTACGTTAGGGCCAGCTTATGGCTACACCTTC,CASSLPTLGPAYGYTF
NA,TRBV6-2/TRBV6-3,TRBJ1-1,few,TGTGCCAGCAGTTTTCAGGATGGCACTGAAGCTTTCTTT,CASSFQDGTEAFF
TRBD2,TRBV12-3/TRBV12-4,TRBJ2-1,few,TGTGCCAGCAGGGGAGCGGGGGGCAATGAGCAGTTCTTC,CASRGAGGNEQFF
NA,TRBV4-1,TRBJ2-3,few,TGCGCCAGCAGCCAAGATCCGGCCAGAACTAGCACAGATACGCAGTATTTT,CASSQDPARTSTDTQYF
NA,TRBV7-2,TRBJ1-4,many,NA,CASSYRAVDEKLFFF